This is a list of T cell receptor beta chains from one sample in a study of CD8 T cells in Susac syndrome. TCRdb redid the calling of the immunoSEQ multiplex PCR reads with MiXCR, one entry per CDR3 protein. The sample yields 200,000 to 250,000 distinct CDR3 sequences, around 96% seen once. Sequenced material: CD4+ T cells from PBMCs. The receptors derive from a human donor with multiple sclerosis. CDR3s include the opening cysteine and the closing phenylalanine or tryptophan. A D gene is named only where the DNA matches it firmly. A row's size may be missing; if present it is once, few, many or a size class.

j_call clone_size d_call v_call cdr3_aa cdr3_nt
TRBJ1-1 NA NA TRBV20-1 CSASKGHNFMNTEAFF TGCAGTGCCAGCAAGGGACATAACTTCATGAACACTGAAGCTTTCTTT
TRBJ2-5 NA NA TRBV15 CATSKGGQETQYF TGTGCCACCAGCAAAGGGGGGCAAGAGACCCAGTACTTC
TRBJ2-1 once NA TRBV3-1 CASSPRDLLEQFF TGTGCCAGCAGCCCTCGGGACCTGCTGGAGCAGTTCTTC
TRBJ2-1 few NA TRBV5-6 CASSLEIEQFF TGTGCCAGCAGCTTGGAGATTGAGCAGTTCTTC
TRBJ2-1 NA NA TRBV27 CASSLSGVEQFF TGTGCCAGCAGTTTATCCGGGGTTGAGCAGTTCTTC
TRBJ2-3 NA TRBD1 TRBV7-3 CASSLSANRGTGTDTQYF TGTGCCAGCAGCTTGTCTGCGAACAGGGGAACGGGAACAGATACGCAGTATTTT
TRBJ2-1 NA NA TRBV3-1 CASRARTGRGEQFF TGTGCCAGCAGAGCACGTACCGGGCGAGGTGAGCAGTTCTTC
TRBJ2-1 NA NA TRBV5-4 CASSPRLGLENEQFF TGTGCCAGCAGCCCAAGACTAGGGTTAGAAAATGAGCAGTTCTTC
TRBJ2-5 NA NA TRBV12-3/TRBV12-4 CASSWAAQYF TGTGCCAGCAGTTGGGCGGCCCAGTACTTC
TRBJ2-1 NA NA TRBV2 CATGFDDNEQFF TGTGCCACCGGGTTTGATGACAATGAGCAGTTCTTC
TRBJ2-7 NA TRBD1 TRBV6-6 CASSLGQGTEEQYF TGTGCCAGCAGTTTGGGACAGGGTACCGAAGAGCAGTACTTC
TRBJ2-7 once NA TRBV4-2 CASSQRGPGREVREQYF TGTGCCAGCAGCCAGCGAGGACCGGGCCGAGAGGTCCGCGAGCAGTACTTC
TRBJ1-2 NA NA TRBV5-1 CASSPVGGTMDYGYTF TGCGCCAGCAGCCCGGTCGGGGGGACAATGGACTATGGCTACACCTTC
TRBJ1-6 once NA TRBV3-1 CASSYGQYSPLHF TGTGCCAGCAGCTACGGACAGTATTCACCCCTCCACTTT
TRBJ2-5 NA NA TRBV29-1 CSAYPRDQETQYF TGCAGCGCCTATCCCAGAGACCAAGAGACCCAGTACTTC
TRBJ2-1 NA NA TRBV5-1 CASRTEAGAGEQFF TGCGCCAGCCGGACAGAGGCGGGAGCGGGTGAGCAGTTCTTC
TRBJ2-1 NA TRBD2 TRBV11-2 CASSSGTSGLNEQFF TGTGCCAGCAGCTCCGGGACTAGCGGGCTCAATGAGCAGTTCTTC
TRBJ1-2 NA TRBD1 TRBV3-1 CASSQTGQGLYGYTF TGTGCCAGCAGCCAAACCGGACAGGGACTCTATGGCTACACCTTC
TRBJ2-3 NA NA TRBV29-1 CSVLDVGRKGTIISTDTQYF TGCAGCGTTCTAGACGTGGGACGGAAAGGAACTATCATAAGCACAGATACGCAGTATTTT
TRBJ2-5 NA TRBD2 TRBV4-1 CASSQEGLAEETQYF TGCGCCAGCAGCCAAGAGGGACTAGCGGAAGAGACCCAGTACTTC
TRBJ2-6 few NA TRBV2 CASSVAGANVLTF TGTGCCAGCAGTGTTGCCGGGGCCAACGTCCTGACTTTC
TRBJ2-1 once TRBD2 TRBV3-1 CASSQSGLAGGNEQFF TGTGCCAGCAGCCAATCTGGGCTAGCGGGAGGGAATGAGCAGTTCTTC